This T cell receptor (beta chain) was identified during a study of T cell repertoires in cytomegalovirus infection. From the reads, TCRdb called clonotypes with MiXCR, one entry per CDR3 protein. The table shows about 140,000 distinct CDR3 sequences, with 5.5% to 7% occurring only once. This clonotype was observed many times. Germline V gene sequence: CDR1 SGHTA, CDR2 FQGNSA. CDR3 size: 15 residues. The V and J ends lost 2 bases and 5 bases respectively, with 10 bases between them. Material: PBMCs. The V gene is TRBV7-2, the J gene TRBJ1-6; D not resolved. The clonotype was recovered from a human donor in good health (CMV status not recorded). Some clones in this sample may be carry-over from other donors' samples. The CDR3 is CASSLFRQNNSPLHF. For the CDR3, the DNA is TGTGCCAGCAGCTTATTCCGACAAAATAATTCACCCCTCCACTTT.